The rows below give T cell receptor beta chains drawn from one sample of a study of early T cells in non-severe SARS-CoV-2 infection. From the 5' RACE reads, TCRdb called clonotypes with MiXCR, one entry per CDR3 protein. Of some 45,000 distinct CDR3 sequences in the sample, about 4.2% were seen once. Sample: whole blood. These receptors came from an adult who was a healthcare worker with PCR-confirmed SARS-CoV-2 infection or an uninfected control (not recorded which). Each CDR3 is given without its conserved first and last residue. The order of the fields is J gene, clone size, V gene, CDR3 length, CDR3 protein. Clone size is stated in some rows and not others, as once, few, many or a class when expanded.

TRBJ2-1	many	TRBV6-6	16	ASSKIGLAGSTYNEQF
TRBJ2-7	few	TRBV7-9	9	ASSPGDEQY
TRBJ2-3	-	TRBV5-4	14	ASSLIGGISTDTQY
TRBJ1-1	many	TRBV4-1	13	ASSRGAGMNTEAF
TRBJ2-1	-	TRBV3-1	11	ASSLASYNEQF
TRBJ2-3	many	TRBV20-1	13	SVPGLAGGTDTQY
TRBJ2-3	few	TRBV19	13	ASSIVQGGTDTQY
TRBJ1-2	-	TRBV27	13	ASSPLGQGIYGYT
TRBJ2-3	many	TRBV3-1	9	ASSRADTQY
TRBJ2-1	many	TRBV11-2	9	ASSPSLDQF
TRBJ2-7	many	TRBV12-3/TRBV12-4	13	ASSPPGQAKRGQY
TRBJ2-1	many	TRBV7-3	12	ASSLGTGNNEQF
TRBJ1-1	many	TRBV20-1	9	SARDLTEAF
TRBJ2-1	many	TRBV4-1	13	ASGHRPGANNEQF
TRBJ2-3	many	TRBV10-3	13	AISAAGGLTDTQY
TRBJ2-7	many	TRBV6-5	11	ASSRQGSNEQY
TRBJ2-1	many	TRBV10-3	17	AITSGLAGDKSRYNEQF
TRBJ2-3	many	TRBV10-2	10	ASTRRGDTQY
TRBJ1-6	many	TRBV5-5	12	ASSTGGSSSPLH
TRBJ2-4	few	TRBV7-3	12	ASSASGVEDIQY
TRBJ1-1	many	TRBV7-8	13	ASSLLRTVNTEAF
TRBJ2-7	-	TRBV11-2	12	ASSPPFTRSEQY
TRBJ2-1	many	TRBV20-1	11	SATSGPYNEQF
TRBJ1-1	many	TRBV20-1	10	SAIRVNTEAF
TRBJ1-5	many	TRBV29-1	11	SVDQGLGQPQH
TRBJ2-3	few	TRBV6-6	11	ATRGGAADTQY
TRBJ1-1	-	TRBV13	11	ASRYILNTEAF
TRBJ2-6	many	TRBV11-1	14	ASSPDRPSGANVLT
TRBJ2-3	many	TRBV6-2/TRBV6-3	9	ASGSTDTQY
TRBJ2-5	-	TRBV19	11	ASSITSRETQY
TRBJ1-5	many	TRBV27	13	ASSVQGAGNQPQH
TRBJ2-2	many	TRBV9	12	ASSVDSGAGELF
TRBJ1-6	-	TRBV20-1	11	SASQRTGAPLH
TRBJ2-3	-	TRBV20-1	12	SATPAGGTDTQY
TRBJ2-2	few	TRBV4-2	15	ASKPGTSGRVTGELF
TRBJ2-7	many	TRBV14	11	ASSQGAGYEQY
TRBJ1-6	few	TRBV10-2	13	ASSELPTGNSPLH
TRBJ2-3	-	TRBV6-1	13	ASSLDTAVTDTQY
TRBJ2-5	many	TRBV20-1	14	SAAGASHRIQETQY
TRBJ1-1	many	TRBV10-2	12	ASSEYQGAEEAF
TRBJ2-7	-	TRBV10-2	15	ASSDPRTGLAGYEQY
TRBJ1-4	many	TRBV7-9	13	ASSREWTDNEKLF
TRBJ2-7	many	TRBV19	14	ASSDDTGSALYEQY
TRBJ2-3	many	TRBV6-1	12	ASSEGLATDTQY
TRBJ2-3	many	TRBV11-1	13	ASSWGQGGTDTQY